The entry below gives a single T cell receptor beta chain sequence along with its context. Its specific antigen is unknown. It has no much larger one-base neighbor in the sample; base qualities were not kept. The CDR3 sequence holds 14 residues, the cysteine and phenylalanine included. The only DNA kept is the CDR3, 42 bases in frame from the first base. For CDR1 and CDR2, the germline V gene lists LGHNA and YNFKEQ. V lost 1 base and J lost 4 bases, and the count of bases not matched to a germline gene is 2. The sample comes from a study of technical replicates of blood from a few donors (dated by TCRdb to the late 2010s). To prepare the library, the immunoSEQ multiplex PCR assay was applied. Entries here come from immuneACCESS through TCRdb and include only in-frame sequences with V and J called. Some clones fail to appear in such tables; in the studies checked, an unresolved V gene covers under half of the shortfall, and the cause of the remainder is unknown. For this sample the table gives fewer than 90,000 clones, of which just over 90% were detected only once. 0.24% of the sample goes to the ten largest clones.

Recombination joined TRBV4-2 with TRBJ2-3, with TRBD2 matching 7 junction bases. Sequencing was carried out using T cells isolated from PBMCs. The TCR originated in a human donor in good health. The bases read TGTGCCAGCAGCCAAGCGGGGGGAGCAGATACGCAGTATTTT. This codes for CASSQAGGADTQYF.